One sample yielded the 29 T cell receptor beta chains listed below, sequenced in a study of T cell responses to AZD1222 COVID-19 vaccine. Method: immunoSEQ multiplex PCR; TCRdb's copy keeps in-frame clones and lacks some. This table holds tens of thousands of clones, less than 90% found once. The specimen was peripheral blood, collected on day 0 of AZD1222 vaccination. All receptors derive from an adult in good health.

The V gene is TRBV6-2 or TRBV6-3, the J gene TRBJ2-7; the match to TRBD2 covers 9 bases. From germline, CDR1 is MNHEY and CDR2 SVGEGT. The J segment lost 5 bases and the V segment lost 2 bases, leaving 1 base of the junction unmatched. The CDR3 sequence is 13 residues long. Written as DNA, the CDR3 is TGTGCCAGCAGTTACGCTAGCGGGGACGAGCAGTACTTC. The encoded protein is CASSYASGDEQYF.

Turning to this clone: The junction differs from germline at one of its ends, possibly a read error. The chain joins TRBV10-2 to TRBJ2-7; no definite D call. The germline V gene encodes CDR1 WSHSY and CDR2 SAAADI. The CDR3 runs 11 residues. CDR3: CASRELGRNMF. The CDR3 DNA reads TGCGCCAGCAGAGAGCTTGGACGGAACATGTTC.

V and J are TRBV12-3 or TRBV12-4 and TRBJ2-2, with D tentatively TRBD2 (6 bases). Trimming cost V 3 bases and J 8 bases, with 10 bases left between them. This CDR3 comprises 13 residues. The CDR3 loop is CASSLEGRGELFF. CDR3 bases: TGTGCCAGCAGTTTGGAGGGGAGAGGGGAGCTGTTTTTT.

The chain employs TRBV2 and TRBJ1-2; 7 nucleotides agree with TRBD1. The CDR3 loop spans 12 amino acids. V lost 7 bases to trimming and J lost 4 bases; unmatched junction nucleotides: 3. Germline lookup yields CDR1 SNHLY and CDR2 FYNNEI. This CDR3 reads CASMRDSYGYTF. CDR3 coding DNA: TGTGCCAGCATGCGGGACAGCTATGGCTACACCTTC.

CDR3 sequence reads: CASSLTAGNYGYTF. As DNA, the CDR3 is TGTGCCAGCAGTTTAACGGCAGGGAACTATGGCTACACCTTC. This chain uses TRBV28 with TRBJ1-2; D perhaps matches TRBD1 (5 bases). This CDR3 is 14 amino acids long. V lost 2 bases, J lost 2 bases, and 9 bases lay in between. Germline values: CDR1 MDHEN, CDR2 SYDVKM.

The chain recombines TRBV11-3 with TRBJ2-5; tentatively, D is TRBD2 (6 bases). V was shortened by 6 bases and J by 5 bases, with 13 bases between the two germline ends. This CDR3 spans 13 amino acids. Germline CDR1 SGHNT, CDR2 YENEEA. In DNA, the CDR3 is TGTGCCAGCAGTTCGACTAGGAGGGAGACCCAGTACTTC. Translating gives CASSSTRRETQYF.

The rearrangement uses TRBV27 and TRBJ1-1; TRBD1 matches 8 bases. Germline trimming cut 6 bases from V and 4 bases from J; bases unmatched to any gene: 7. Germline CDR1 and CDR2: MNHEY and SMNVEV (reference sequence). The CDR3 length is 14 residues. The CDR3 nucleotides are TGTGCCAGCAGCGTGGACAGGGTTGGCACTGAAGCTTTCTTT. Protein sequence: CASSVDRVGTEAFF.

This chain links TRBV16 with TRBJ1-3, with D perhaps TRBD1 (6 bases). CDR3 size: 16 residues. Trimming removed 1 base from V and 0 bases from J, with 10 bases in between. Germline V gene lookup returns CDR1 KGHSY and CDR2 FQNENV. CDR3 sequence reads: CASSQLGTNSGNTIYF. The CDR3 DNA reads TGTGCCAGCAGCCAATTAGGGACAAACTCTGGAAACACCATATATTTT.

The genes are TRBV4-3 and TRBJ1-4; TRBD1 is a possible D gene (5 bases). Deletions cut 3 bases from V and 5 bases from J, with 13 bases between. This CDR3 spans 15 amino acids. From germline, CDR1 is LGHNA and CDR2 YSLEER. The CDR3 DNA follows: TGCGCCAGCAGCCAGCAACAGGACTTGAATGAAAAACTGTTTTTT. Translation gives CASSQQQDLNEKLFF.

This chain links TRBV28 with TRBJ2-1; D may be TRBD2 (5 bases). Germline CDR1 is MDHEN and CDR2 is SYDVKM. Deletions cut 5 bases from V and 10 bases from J, with 18 bases between. This CDR3 has 14 amino acids. CDR3 nucleotide sequence: TGTGCCAGCAGTCCCCTGGCCAGAGGGCGCGAGCAGTTCTTC. Translated, it gives CASSPLARGREQFF.

The V gene is TRBV7-9, the J gene TRBJ1-4, with D uncertain. The CDR3 contains 16 residues. Germline values: CDR1 SEHNR, CDR2 FQNEAQ (reference sequence). Between the trimmed V and J ends, which lost 1 base and 5 bases, there was a span of 14 bases. The CDR3 region is CASSLVGTAHNEKLFF. Written as DNA, the CDR3 is TGTGCCAGCAGCTTAGTAGGAACCGCACACAATGAAAAACTGTTTTTT.

The J gene is TRBJ1-3, the V gene TRBV6-5, with D uncertain. The CDR3 length is 14 residues. The germline V and J ends were trimmed by 8 bases and 0 bases, with 11 bases remaining between them. CDR1 and CDR2 from the germline V gene are MNHEY and SVGAGI. The CDR3 here is CASQLASSGNTIYF. CDR3 DNA: TGTGCCAGCCAACTTGCGAGCTCTGGAAACACCATATATTTT.

The genes are TRBV2 and TRBJ1-2; 11 positions match TRBD1. The CDR3 runs 13 residues. The ends lost 6 bases at V and 8 bases at J; junction bases unmatched: 5. Germline V lookup: CDR1 SNHLY, CDR2 FYNNEI. In DNA form, the CDR3 reads TGTGCCAGCAGATCCGGGACAGGGGGGGGCTACACCTTC. This gives the protein CASRSGTGGGYTF.

V gene TRBV4-1 combines with J gene TRBJ2-1; TRBD2 might be the D (6 bases). The V gene lost 3 bases and the J gene lost 1 base, with 7 bases spanning the gap. Germline lookup yields CDR1 MGHRA and CDR2 YSYEKL. The CDR3 sequence is 14 residues long. CDR3 nucleotides: TGCGCCAGCAGCCAGGGGGGATCCTACAATGAGCAGTTCTTC. Translation: CASSQGGSYNEQFF.

This clone was detected only once. The gene calls are TRBV12-5 and TRBJ2-3; possible D gene TRBD1, 6 bases. Between the trimmed V and J ends, which lost 1 base and 0 bases, there was a span of 8 bases. The CDR3 covers 15 residues. The germline V gene encodes CDR1 LGHNT and CDR2 FRNRAP. The chain's CDR3 is CASGLGTASTDTQYF. The CDR3, as DNA: TGTGCTAGTGGTTTGGGGACAGCTAGCACAGATACGCAGTATTTT.

The chain uses TRBV28 and TRBJ2-5; D might be TRBD2 (6 bases). From germline, CDR1 is MDHEN and CDR2 SYDVKM. V lost 5 bases to trimming and J lost 2 bases, with 15 bases between them. The CDR3 has 15 residues. This CDR3 is CASSPHLSGQETQYF. As DNA, the CDR3 is TGTGCCAGCAGTCCCCACCTGAGCGGGCAAGAGACCCAGTACTTC. Full variable domain (rest looked up from reference TRBV28 and TRBJ2-5): DVKVTQSSRYLVKRTGEKVFLECVQDMDHENMFWYRQDPGLGLRLIYFSYDVKMKEKGDIPEGYSVSREKKERFSLILESASTNQTSMYLCASSPHLSGQETQYFGPGTRLLVL.

J is TRBJ2-7 and V is TRBV7-8; D is unresolved. The CDR3 runs to 14 residues. The germline CDR1 and CDR2 sequences are SGHVS and FQNEAQ. Trimming stripped 0 bases from V and 2 bases from J, with 8 bases between. The DNA for the CDR3 is TGTGCCAGCAGCTTAGCTTCCAGCACCTACGAGCAGTACTTC. Translating gives CASSLASSTYEQYF.

This chain connects TRBV24-1 to TRBJ2-3, with 10 nucleotides matching TRBD2. CDR1 KGHDR and CDR2 SFDVKD come from the germline V gene. The junction had 7 bases not matched to a gene; V was cut back by 9 bases and J by 2 bases. There are 15 residues in the CDR3. CDR3 bases: TGTGCCACCCGAGGGCTAGCGGGAGCCACAGATACGCAGTATTTT. Encoded protein: CATRGLAGATDTQYF.

The chain carries TRBV24-1 and TRBJ2-2; 9 nucleotides line up with TRBD1. This CDR3 has 17 amino acids. The germline V gene encodes CDR1 KGHDR and CDR2 SFDVKD. With V trimmed by 0 bases and J by 6 bases, 7 bases remained unmatched. The CDR3 sequence is CATSDLTGTGPPGELFF. The DNA of the CDR3 is TGTGCCACCAGTGATTTGACCGGGACAGGGCCTCCCGGGGAGCTGTTTTTT.

The chain combines TRBV3-1 (or the pseudogene TRBV3-2) with TRBJ2-7, with D perhaps matching TRBD1 (6 bases). The CDR3 extends over 17 amino acids. CDR1 and CDR2 (germline): LGHDT, YNNKEL (reference sequence). Deletions cut 5 bases from V and 5 bases from J, with 25 bases between. The CDR3 DNA reads TGTGCCAGCAGCGCGACTTTACCAGGGGCGGAATTAGACGAGCAGTACTTC. Its translation: CASSATLPGAELDEQYF.

The CDR3 here is CASSQFLAGGTDTQYF. CDR3 DNA: TGCGCCAGCAGCCAATTCTTAGCGGGAGGGACAGATACGCAGTATTTT. The chain uses TRBV4-3 and TRBJ2-3; 11 bases are shared with TRBD2. V lost 2 bases, J lost 3 bases, and 4 bases stayed unmatched. CDR1 and CDR2 (germline): LGHNA, YSLEER. The CDR3 has 16 amino acids.

The V call is TRBV28, the J call TRBJ2-6, with D possibly being TRBD1 (5 bases). Germline lookup yields CDR1 MDHEN and CDR2 SYDVKM. The CDR3 length is 15 residues. The germline V and J ends were trimmed by 5 bases and 3 bases, with 11 bases remaining between them. CDR3 coding DNA: TGTGCCAGCAGTAGCAGGGTCTTTGGGGCCAACGTCCTGACTTTC. Translation: CASSSRVFGANVLTF.

The gene calls are TRBV6-5 and TRBJ2-3; D unresolved. V was cut by 2 bases and J by 6 bases, with 6 bases left in between. The V gene's germline CDR1 is MNHEY and CDR2 SVGAGI. This CDR3 spans 12 amino acids. CDR3 loop: CASSYGSDTQYF. The DNA of the CDR3 is TGTGCCAGCAGTTACGGGTCGGATACGCAGTATTTT.

The chain combines TRBV4-1 with TRBJ1-1, with 11 bases fitting TRBD1. V lost 1 base, J lost 4 bases, and 5 bases stayed unmatched. CDR1 and CDR2 (germline): MGHRA, YSYEKL. This CDR3 is 16 amino acids long. CDR3 bases: TGCGCCAGCAGCCAAGGGACAGGGGGCGCCGGCACTGAAGCTTTCTTT. Translating gives CASSQGTGGAGTEAFF.

The rearrangement links TRBV10-3 to TRBJ2-7; 12 bases agree with TRBD2. Germline CDR1 and CDR2: ENHRY and SYGVKD. V was clipped by 3 bases and J by 5 bases; unmatched bases: 8. The CDR3 is made up of 16 amino acids. As DNA, the CDR3 is TGTGCCATCAGTGATCGACTAGCGGGAGCGGACGACGAGCAGTACTTC. Its translation is CAISDRLAGADDEQYF.

The gene calls are TRBV7-9 and TRBJ1-2; 8 bases line up with TRBD1. The CDR3 is made up of 13 amino acids. From germline, CDR1 is SEHNR and CDR2 FQNEAQ (reference sequence). Germline trimming cut 5 bases from V and 6 bases from J; bases unmatched to any gene: 5. The CDR3 region has the DNA TGTGCCAGCAGCCGACAGGGGATGAATGGCTACACCTTC. Encoded protein: CASSRQGMNGYTF.

The genes are TRBV2 and TRBJ1-4; weak D call: TRBD1 (5 bases). V was cut by 3 bases and J by 2 bases, with 7 bases left in between. Per germline, CDR1 SNHLY and CDR2 FYNNEI. The CDR3 sequence is 14 residues long. The CDR3 bases are TGTGCCAGCAGTGAGGGGGGTACTAATGAAAAACTGTTTTTT. Its translation: CASSEGGTNEKLFF. Complete variable domain (other parts from reference TRBV2 and TRBJ1-4): EPEVTQTPSHQVTQMGQEVILRCVPISNHLYFYWYRQILGQKVEFLVSFYNNEISEKSEIFDDQFSVERPDGSNFTLKIRSTKLEDSAMYFCASSEGGTNEKLFFGSGTQLSVL.

This chain uses TRBV7-7 with TRBJ2-3, with 14 bases matching TRBD2. V lost 5 bases, J lost 5 bases, and 9 bases stayed unmatched. CDR1 is SSHAT, CDR2 FNYEAQ, per germline (reference sequence). CDR3 length: 17 amino acids. The CDR3 region is CASSPRLAGGEGDTQYF. The CDR3 DNA follows: TGTGCCAGCAGCCCTCGACTAGCGGGAGGGGAGGGAGATACGCAGTATTTT.

The chain uses TRBV2 and TRBJ1-5; perhaps TRBD1 as D (5 bases). This CDR3 region has 14 residues. Germline V gene lookup returns CDR1 SNHLY and CDR2 FYNNEI. The V gene lost 3 bases and the J gene lost 7 bases, with 13 bases spanning the gap. The CDR3 nucleotides are TGTGCCAGCAGTGATCAGGGCGGACGGCAGCCCCAGCATTTT. Its protein is CASSDQGGRQPQHF.